This paragraph reports one TCR beta chain. Its antigen is as yet unknown. The sample originates from a study of T cell responses to AZD1222 COVID-19 vaccine. Study-wide results and limits: The repertoires were collected only after the peak T cell response.

TCRdb keeps only in-frame clones here, not all; method: immunoSEQ multiplex PCR. This table holds 75,000 to 95,000 clones, about 88% found once. CDR1 SGHDT and CDR2 YYEEEE come from the germline V gene. V was pared by 2 bases and J by 1 base, with 4 bases of the junction left unmatched. The CDR3 length is 16 residues. Sample: peripheral blood, taken on day 0 of AZD1222 vaccination. This clonotype originated in an adult in good health. The chain combines TRBV5-6 with TRBJ2-3, with 10 bases lining up with TRBD2. CDR3 loop: CASSFAGTSGTDTQYF. The CDR3 DNA reads TGTGCCAGCAGCTTTGCCGGGACTAGCGGCACAGATACGCAGTATTTT.